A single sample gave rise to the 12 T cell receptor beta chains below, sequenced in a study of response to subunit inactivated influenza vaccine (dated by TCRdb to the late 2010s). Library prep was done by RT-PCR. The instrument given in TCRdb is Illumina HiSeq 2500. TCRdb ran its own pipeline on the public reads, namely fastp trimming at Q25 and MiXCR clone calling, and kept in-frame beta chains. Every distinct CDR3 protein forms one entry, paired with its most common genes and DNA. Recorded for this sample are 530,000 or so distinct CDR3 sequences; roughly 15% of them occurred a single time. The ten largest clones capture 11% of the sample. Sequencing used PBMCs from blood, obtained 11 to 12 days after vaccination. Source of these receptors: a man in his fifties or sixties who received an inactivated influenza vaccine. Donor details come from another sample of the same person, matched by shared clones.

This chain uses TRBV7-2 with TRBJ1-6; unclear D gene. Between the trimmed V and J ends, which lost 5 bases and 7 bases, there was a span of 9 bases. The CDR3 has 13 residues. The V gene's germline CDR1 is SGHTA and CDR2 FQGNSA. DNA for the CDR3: TGTGCCAGCAGCAACGGGCCAAATTCACCCCTCCACTTT. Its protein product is CASSNGPNSPLHF.

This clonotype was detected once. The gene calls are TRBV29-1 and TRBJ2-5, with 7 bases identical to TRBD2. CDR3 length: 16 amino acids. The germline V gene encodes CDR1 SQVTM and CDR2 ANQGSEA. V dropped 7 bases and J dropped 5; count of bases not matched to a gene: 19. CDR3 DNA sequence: TGCAGCGCGCGGCGGGGGTCCGGCGAGGGACGGGAGACCCAGTACTTC. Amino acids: CSARRGSGEGRETQYF.

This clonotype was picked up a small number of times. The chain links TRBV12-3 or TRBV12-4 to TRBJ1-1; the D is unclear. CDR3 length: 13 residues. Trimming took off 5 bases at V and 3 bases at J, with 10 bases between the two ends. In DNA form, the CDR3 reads TGTGCCAGCAGTATAACAGCCTACACTGAAGCTTTCTTT. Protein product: CASSITAYTEAFF.

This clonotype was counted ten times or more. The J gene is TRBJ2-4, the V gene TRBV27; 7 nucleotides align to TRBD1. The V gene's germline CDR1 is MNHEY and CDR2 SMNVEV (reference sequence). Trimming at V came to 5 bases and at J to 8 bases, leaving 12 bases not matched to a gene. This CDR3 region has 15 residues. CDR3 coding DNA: TGTGCCAGCAGTCTAACGAGTCGACAGGGAGACATTCAGTACTTC. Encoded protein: CASSLTSRQGDIQYF.

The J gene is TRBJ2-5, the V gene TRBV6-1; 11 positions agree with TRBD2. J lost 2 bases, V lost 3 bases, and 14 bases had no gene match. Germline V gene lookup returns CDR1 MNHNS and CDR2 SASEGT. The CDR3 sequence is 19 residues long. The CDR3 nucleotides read TGTGCCAGCAGTGACGACACTAGCGGGAGTTGGTGGGGGCAAGAGACCCAGTACTTC. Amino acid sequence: CASSDDTSGSWWGQETQYF.

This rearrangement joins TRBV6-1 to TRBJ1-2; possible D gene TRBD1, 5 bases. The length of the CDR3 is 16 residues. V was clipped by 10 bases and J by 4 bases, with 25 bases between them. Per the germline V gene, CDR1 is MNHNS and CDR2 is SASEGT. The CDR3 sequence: CATQMIPRRGPYGYTF. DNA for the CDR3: TGTGCCACCCAGATGATTCCCAGGAGGGGCCCCTATGGCTACACCTTC.

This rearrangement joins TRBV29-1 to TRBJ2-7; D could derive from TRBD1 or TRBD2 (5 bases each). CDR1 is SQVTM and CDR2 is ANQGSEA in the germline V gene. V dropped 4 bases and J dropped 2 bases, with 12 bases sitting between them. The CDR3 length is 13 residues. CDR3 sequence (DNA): TGCAGCGTTGTGTGGCAGGGAGCCTACGAGCAGTACTTC. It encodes CSVVWQGAYEQYF.

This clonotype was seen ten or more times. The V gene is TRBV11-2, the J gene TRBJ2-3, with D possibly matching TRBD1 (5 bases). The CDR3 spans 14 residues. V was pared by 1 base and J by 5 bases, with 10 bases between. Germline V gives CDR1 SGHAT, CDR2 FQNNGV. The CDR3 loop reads CASSLVPGLDTQYF. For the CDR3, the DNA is TGTGCCAGCAGCTTAGTGCCAGGGCTAGATACGCAGTATTTT.

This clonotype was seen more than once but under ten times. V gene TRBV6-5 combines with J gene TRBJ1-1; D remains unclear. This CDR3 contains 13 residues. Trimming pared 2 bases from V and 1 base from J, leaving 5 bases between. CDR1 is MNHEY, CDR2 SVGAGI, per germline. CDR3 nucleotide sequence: TGTGCCAGCAGTTACGGCAGGAACACTGAAGCTTTCTTT. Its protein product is CASSYGRNTEAFF.

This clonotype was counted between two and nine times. The CDR3 is CASSLLTGISDTQYF. CDR3 DNA: TGTGCCAGCAGCCTACTGACAGGGATAAGTGATACGCAGTATTTT. The J gene is TRBJ2-3, the V gene TRBV9; 7 nucleotides line up with TRBD1. CDR1 SGDLS and CDR2 YYNGEE come from the germline V gene. The V segment lost 4 bases and the J segment 6 bases; nucleotides outside the gene matches: 11. The CDR3 runs to 15 residues.

The DNA of the CDR3 is TGTGCCAGCAGCTGGACCCCGGGACTCCCTATGTACGAGCAGTACTTC. This codes for CASSWTPGLPMYEQYF. This chain links TRBV7-2 with TRBJ2-7; the D gene is possibly TRBD2 (6 bases). Germline V lookup: CDR1 SGHTA, CDR2 FQGNSA. The CDR3 is 16 amino acids. V gave up 4 bases and J gave up 4 bases, with 20 bases separating them.

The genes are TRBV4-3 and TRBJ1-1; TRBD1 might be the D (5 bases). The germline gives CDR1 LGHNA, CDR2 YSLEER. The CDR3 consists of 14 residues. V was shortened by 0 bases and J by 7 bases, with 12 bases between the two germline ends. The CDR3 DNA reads TGCGCCAGCAGCCAAGATAACAGGATTCATGAAGCTTTCTTT. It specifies CASSQDNRIHEAFF.